The clone carrying this T cell receptor (beta chain) has only one observation. Other nucleotide sequences in the sample specify the same CDR3. Sequenced by immunoSEQ multiplex PCR; TCRdb stores in-frame clones only, minus some. The data hold roughly 170,000 clones, with approximately 78% observed a single time. These data are taken from a study of blood T cell repertoires in COVID-19. The V and J ends lost 5 bases and 2 bases, in that order; junction bases with no gene match: 3. This CDR3 has 13 amino acids. The J gene is TRBJ2-7, the V gene TRBV12-3 or TRBV12-4; 7 positions agree with TRBD1. Input material: PBMCs or T cells enriched from blood (not recorded which). This TCR was sampled from a woman aged 45-59 years who had recovered from COVID-19. CDR3 nucleotides: TGTGCCAGCAGTCGCACAGGGGCCTACGAGCAGTACTTC. Translated: CASSRTGAYEQYF.